These 2 T cell receptor beta chains were all obtained from the same sample, sequenced in a study of identical twins (dated by TCRdb to 2016 to 2017). Libraries were made using 5' RACE. This sample was sequenced with an Illumina HiSeq 2000. The raw public reads went through TCRdb reprocessing: fastp at Q25, MiXCR clone calling, in-frame beta chains kept. Rows merge per CDR3 protein into single entries with the most common DNA and genes. The sample yields approximately 240,000 distinct CDR3 sequences; more than 13% were counted once. Together, the top ten hold under 9.5% of the sample. The sample comprised memory (CD45RO+) T cells sorted from blood. The cell subset or site label of this sample denotes: CD45RO+ enriched T cells. The receptors were gathered from a woman under 30 in good health.

A few counts support this clonotype. The genes are TRBV20-1 and TRBJ2-1, with 7 nucleotides matching TRBD1. Germline lookup yields CDR1 DFQATT and CDR2 SNEGSKA (reference sequence). The CDR3 contains 15 residues. The ends lost 4 bases at V and 1 base at J; junction bases unmatched: 7. CDR3: CSAMGQSLSYNEQFF. CDR3 bases: TGCAGTGCTATGGGACAGAGCCTGTCCTACAATGAGCAGTTCTTC.

This chain uses TRBV5-1 with TRBJ1-6, with TRBD1 matching 7 bases. Germline-derived CDR1 and CDR2 are SGHRS and YFSETQ. CDR3 length: 15 amino acids. V trimming: 4 bases; J trimming: 8 bases; junction bases outside the gene matches: 9. CDR3 nucleotides: TGCGCCAGCAGCGTGAGGGGGCAGGAGGATTCACCCCTCCACTTT. It yields the protein CASSVRGQEDSPLHF.